The rows below give T cell receptor beta chains drawn from one sample of a study of PD-1 blockade in mismatch repair-deficient tumors. Using immunoSEQ multiplex PCR, the repertoire was profiled, and TCRdb retains in-frame clones only, with some absent. The sample lists about 24,000 clones, under 85% occurring once. Sequencing used peripheral blood, obtained 12 weeks after starting pembrolizumab. Receptors originate from an adult with mismatch repair-deficient cancer. CDR3s include the opening cysteine and the closing phenylalanine or tryptophan. D genes are given only for firm matches. Clone size appears in some rows only: once, few, many, or a class for an expanded clone.

TRBJ2-2,TRBD2,TRBV19,-,CASNGLDTGELFF,TGTGCCAGTAACGGACTAGACACCGGGGAGCTGTTTTTT
TRBJ2-5,TRBD2,TRBV11-3,-,CASSLDGLAEETQYF,TGTGCCAGCAGCTTAGATGGCCTAGCGGAAGAGACCCAGTACTTC
TRBJ1-5,-,TRBV27,-,CADPRGPNQPQHF,TGTGCCGACCCACGGGGACCAAATCAGCCCCAGCATTTT
TRBJ2-7,-,TRBV9,-,CASSALETSYEQYF,TGTGCCAGCAGCGCACTAGAGACCTCCTACGAGCAGTACTTC
TRBJ2-1,TRBD1,TRBV30,-,CAWSRGQGGNEQFF,TGTGCCTGGAGCAGGGGACAGGGAGGGAATGAGCAGTTCTTC
TRBJ2-7,-,TRBV27,-,CASSLSLNYEQYF,TGTGCCAGCAGTTTATCGTTGAACTACGAGCAGTACTTC
TRBJ2-7,TRBD1,TRBV19,-,CASQSGTGGPYEQYF,TGTGCCAGCCAATCGGGGACAGGGGGCCCCTACGAGCAGTACTTC
TRBJ2-7,-,TRBV4-3,-,CASSPFTRGSDEQYF,TGCGCCAGCAGCCCCTTCACCAGAGGGTCGGACGAGCAGTACTTC
TRBJ2-5,-,TRBV5-5,-,CASSIRSNRGTQYF,TGTGCCAGCAGCATTCGAAGTAATCGGGGGACCCAGTACTTC
TRBJ2-3,-,TRBV28,-,CASRDRFTDTQYF,TGTGCCAGCAGAGACAGGTTCACAGATACGCAGTATTTT
TRBJ2-5,TRBD2,TRBV27,-,CASSPSGVVETQYF,TGTGCCAGCAGCCCTAGCGGGGTGGTGGAGACCCAGTACTTC
TRBJ2-6,-,TRBV29-1,-,CSVSSLSGANVLTF,TGCAGCGTTTCTAGTCTCTCTGGGGCCAACGTCCTGACTTTC
TRBJ1-2,-,TRBV19,-,CASSIGGFYGYTF,TGTGCCAGTAGTATAGGAGGGTTCTATGGCTACACCTTC
TRBJ2-7,-,TRBV4-3,-,CASSQDLGQLSSYEQYF,TGCGCCAGCAGCCAAGATTTGGGGCAGCTGAGCTCCTACGAGCAGTACTTC
TRBJ2-3,-,TRBV15,-,CATSDGPTDTQYF,TGTGCCACCAGTGACGGCCCCACAGATACGCAGTATTTT
TRBJ2-1,TRBD2,TRBV4-1,-,CASGKREGLGNEQFF,TGCGCCAGCGGAAAGCGGGAGGGCCTTGGAAATGAGCAGTTCTTC
TRBJ2-3,TRBD2,TRBV7-8,-,CASSTSGRATDTQYF,TGTGCCAGCAGCACTAGCGGGAGGGCCACAGATACGCAGTATTTT
TRBJ2-7,TRBD2,TRBV28,-,CASSQGTIRPYF,TGTGCCAGCAGTCAAGGGACTATCAGGCCGTACTTC
TRBJ1-5,-,TRBV19,-,CASSMGHRSSNQPQHF,TGTGCCAGTAGTATGGGACACAGGTCTAGCAATCAGCCCCAGCATTTT
TRBJ2-2,TRBD1,TRBV25-1,few,CASSEGTGHTGELFF,TGTGCCAGCAGTGAAGGGACAGGGCACACCGGGGAGCTGTTTTTT
TRBJ2-7,TRBD2,TRBV5-1,-,CASSLGLSFEEQYF,TGCGCCAGCAGTTTGGGACTAAGTTTTGAAGAGCAGTACTTC
TRBJ2-5,-,TRBV28,-,CASSSIETQYF,TGTGCCAGCAGTTCAATTGAGACCCAGTACTTC
TRBJ2-3,TRBD2,TRBV4-1,-,CASSRTSGRAADTQYF,TGCGCCAGCAGCCGGACTAGCGGGAGGGCGGCAGATACGCAGTATTTT
TRBJ2-7,TRBD2,TRBV29-1,-,CSVTGTSGSSSYEQYF,TGCAGCGTTACCGGGACTAGCGGTAGTAGCTCCTACGAGCAGTACTTC
TRBJ2-7,-,TRBV6-4,few,CASSESGYEQYF,TGTGCCAGCAGTGAATCTGGCTACGAGCAGTACTTC
TRBJ2-3,TRBD2,TRBV5-5,-,CASSSGGIGGSGSTDTQYF,TGTGCCAGCAGCTCCGGAGGGATTGGCGGGAGCGGCAGCACAGATACGCAGTATTTT
TRBJ2-1,TRBD1,TRBV19,-,CASSRLGQLVDNEQFF,TGTGCCAGTAGTAGATTGGGACAGTTAGTAGACAATGAGCAGTTCTTC
TRBJ1-4,-,TRBV6-5,-,CASSYSKGGKLFF,TGTGCCAGCAGTTACTCGAAGGGGGGAAAACTGTTTTTT
TRBJ2-7,-,TRBV5-5,-,CASSLGPGTNYEQYF,TGTGCCAGCAGCTTGGGTCCCGGGACAAACTACGAGCAGTACTTC
TRBJ2-4,-,TRBV4-2,-,CASSQADDGDIQYF,TGTGCCAGCAGCCAGGCGGACGACGGGGACATTCAGTACTTC
TRBJ2-1,-,TRBV14,-,CASSQDHFAFYDEQFF,TGTGCCAGCAGCCAAGATCATTTCGCCTTTTACGATGAGCAGTTCTTC
TRBJ2-7,-,TRBV5-1,-,CASSSGLRYEQYF,TGCGCCAGCAGCTCGGGACTTCGCTACGAGCAGTACTTC
TRBJ2-5,-,TRBV27,-,CASGQSSQETQYF,TGTGCCAGCGGACAGAGCTCCCAAGAGACCCAGTACTTC
TRBJ2-1,-,TRBV11-2,-,CASRPSAPRDEQFF,TGTGCCAGCAGACCTAGCGCCCCCCGGGATGAGCAGTTCTTC
TRBJ2-3,-,TRBV5-4,few,CASLVRHGTDTQYF,TGTGCCAGCCTCGTGAGACACGGGACAGATACGCAGTATTTT
TRBJ1-1,-,TRBV4-2,once,CASSLRTEAFF,TGTGCCAGCAGCCTACGAACTGAAGCTTTCTTT
TRBJ2-1,-,TRBV4-3,-,CASSPRARPDNEQFF,TGCGCCAGCAGCCCCCGTGCTCGACCAGACAATGAGCAGTTCTTC
TRBJ1-4,-,TRBV4-1,-,CASSQVLGTTNEKLFF,TGCGCCAGCAGCCAAGTCTTAGGGACAACTAATGAAAAACTGTTTTTT
TRBJ2-1,-,TRBV28,-,CASTLGGNEQFF,TGTGCCAGCACCTTGGGGGGCAATGAGCAGTTCTTC
TRBJ2-1,-,TRBV18,-,CASSPEAVEQFF,TGTGCCAGCTCACCGGAGGCCGTGGAGCAGTTCTTC
TRBJ1-2,-,TRBV30,-,CAWTGSGYGYTF,TGTGCCTGGACAGGGTCGGGCTATGGCTACACCTTC